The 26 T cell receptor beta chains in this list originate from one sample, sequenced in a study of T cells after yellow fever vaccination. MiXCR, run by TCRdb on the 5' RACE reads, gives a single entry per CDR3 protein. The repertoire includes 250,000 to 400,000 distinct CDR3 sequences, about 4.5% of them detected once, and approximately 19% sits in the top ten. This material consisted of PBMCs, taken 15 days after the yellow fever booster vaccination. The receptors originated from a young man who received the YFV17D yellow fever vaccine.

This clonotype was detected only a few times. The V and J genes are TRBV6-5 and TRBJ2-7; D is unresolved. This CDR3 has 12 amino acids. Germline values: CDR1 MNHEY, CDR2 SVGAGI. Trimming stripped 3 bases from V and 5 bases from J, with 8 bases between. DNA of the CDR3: TGTGCCAGCAGTTATGGGGATCACGAGCAGTACTTC. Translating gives CASSYGDHEQYF.

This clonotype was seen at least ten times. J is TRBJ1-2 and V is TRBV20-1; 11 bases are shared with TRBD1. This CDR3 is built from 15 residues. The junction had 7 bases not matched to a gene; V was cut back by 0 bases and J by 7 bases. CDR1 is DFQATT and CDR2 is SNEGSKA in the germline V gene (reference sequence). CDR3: CSARERTGGLGGYTF. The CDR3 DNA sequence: TGCAGTGCTAGAGAAAGGACAGGGGGCCTGGGTGGCTACACCTTC.

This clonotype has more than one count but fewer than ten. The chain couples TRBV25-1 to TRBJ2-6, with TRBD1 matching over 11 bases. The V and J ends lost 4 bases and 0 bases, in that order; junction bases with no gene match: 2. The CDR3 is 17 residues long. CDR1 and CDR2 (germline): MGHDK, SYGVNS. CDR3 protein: CASSGGQGGSGANVLTF. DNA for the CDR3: TGTGCCAGCAGTGGGGGACAGGGGGGCTCTGGGGCCAACGTCCTGACTTTC. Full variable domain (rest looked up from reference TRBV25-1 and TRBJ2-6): EADIYQTPRYLVIGTGKKITLECSQTMGHDKMYWYQQDPGMELHLIHYSYGVNSTEKGDLSSESTVSRIRTEHFPLTLESARPSHTSQYLCASSGGQGGSGANVLTFGAGSRLTVL.

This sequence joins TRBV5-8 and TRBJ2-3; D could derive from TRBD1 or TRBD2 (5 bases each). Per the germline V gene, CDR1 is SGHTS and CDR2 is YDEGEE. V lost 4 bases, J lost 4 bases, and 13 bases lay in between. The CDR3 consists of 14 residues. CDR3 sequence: CASSTRRGADTQYF. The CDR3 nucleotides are TGTGCCAGCAGCACCCGAAGGGGAGCAGATACGCAGTATTTT.

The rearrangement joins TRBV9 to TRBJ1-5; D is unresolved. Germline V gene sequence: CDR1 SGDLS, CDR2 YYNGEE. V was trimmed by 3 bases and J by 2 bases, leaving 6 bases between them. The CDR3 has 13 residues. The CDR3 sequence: CASSAFGNQPQHF. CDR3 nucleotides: TGTGCCAGCAGCGCGTTCGGCAATCAGCCCCAGCATTTT. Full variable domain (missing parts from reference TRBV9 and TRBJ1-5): DSGVTQTPKHLITATGQRVTLRCSPRSGDLSVYWYQQSLDQGLQFLIQYYNGEERAKGNILERFSAQQFPDLHSELNLSSLELGDSALYFCASSAFGNQPQHFGDGTRLSIL.

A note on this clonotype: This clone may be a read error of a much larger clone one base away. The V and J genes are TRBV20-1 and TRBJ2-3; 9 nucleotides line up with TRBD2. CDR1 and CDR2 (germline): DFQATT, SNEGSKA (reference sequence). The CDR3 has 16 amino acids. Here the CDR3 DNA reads TGCAGTGCTAGGGCTCCGGGACTAGCTAGCACAGTTACGCAGTATTTT. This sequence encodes CSARAPGLASTVTQYF.

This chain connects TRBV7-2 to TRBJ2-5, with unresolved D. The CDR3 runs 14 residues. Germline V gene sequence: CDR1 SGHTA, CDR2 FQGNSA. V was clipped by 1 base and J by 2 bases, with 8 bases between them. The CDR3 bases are TGTGCCAGCAGCTTAGGGCAGCGACAAGAGACCCAGTACTTC. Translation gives CASSLGQRQETQYF.

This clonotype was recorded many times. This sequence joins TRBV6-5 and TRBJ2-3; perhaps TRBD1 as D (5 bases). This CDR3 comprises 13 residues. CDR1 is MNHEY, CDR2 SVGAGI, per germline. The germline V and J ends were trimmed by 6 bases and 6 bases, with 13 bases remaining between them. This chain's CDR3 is CASSLTKGDTQYF. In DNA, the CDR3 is TGTGCCAGCAGCCTAACGAAGGGGGATACGCAGTATTTT.

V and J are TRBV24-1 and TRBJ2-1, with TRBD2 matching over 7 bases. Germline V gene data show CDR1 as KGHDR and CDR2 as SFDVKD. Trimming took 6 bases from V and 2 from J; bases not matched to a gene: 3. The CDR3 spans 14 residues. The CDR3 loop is CATSSGGAYNEQFF. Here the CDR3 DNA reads TGTGCCACCAGTAGTGGGGGGGCCTACAATGAGCAGTTCTTC.

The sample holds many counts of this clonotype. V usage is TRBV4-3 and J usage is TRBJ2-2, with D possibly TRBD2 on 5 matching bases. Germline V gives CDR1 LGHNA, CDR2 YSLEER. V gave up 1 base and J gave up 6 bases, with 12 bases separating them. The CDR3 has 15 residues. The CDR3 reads CASSQVSHGAGELFF. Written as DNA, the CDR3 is TGCGCCAGCAGCCAAGTATCTCACGGGGCCGGGGAGCTGTTTTTT.

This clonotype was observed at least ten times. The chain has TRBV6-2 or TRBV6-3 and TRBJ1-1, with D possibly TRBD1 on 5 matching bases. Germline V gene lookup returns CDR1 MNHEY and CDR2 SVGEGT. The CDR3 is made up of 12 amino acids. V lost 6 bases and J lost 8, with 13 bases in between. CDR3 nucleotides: TGTGCCAGCAGACAGACAGTGATCGAAGCTTTCTTT. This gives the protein CASRQTVIEAFF.

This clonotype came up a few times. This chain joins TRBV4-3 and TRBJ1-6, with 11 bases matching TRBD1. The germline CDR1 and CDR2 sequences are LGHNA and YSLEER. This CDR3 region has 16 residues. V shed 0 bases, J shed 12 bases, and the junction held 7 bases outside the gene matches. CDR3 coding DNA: TGCGCCAGCAGCCAAGAGCAGGACAGGGGGCTCGGACCCCTCCACTTT. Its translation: CASSQEQDRGLGPLHF.

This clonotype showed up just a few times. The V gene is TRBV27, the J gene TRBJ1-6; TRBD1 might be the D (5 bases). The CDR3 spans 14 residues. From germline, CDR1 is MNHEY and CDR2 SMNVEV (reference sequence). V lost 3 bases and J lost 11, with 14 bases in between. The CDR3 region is CASSFPGPRTPLHF. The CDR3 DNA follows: TGTGCCAGCAGTTTCCCGGGACCAAGAACACCCCTCCACTTT.

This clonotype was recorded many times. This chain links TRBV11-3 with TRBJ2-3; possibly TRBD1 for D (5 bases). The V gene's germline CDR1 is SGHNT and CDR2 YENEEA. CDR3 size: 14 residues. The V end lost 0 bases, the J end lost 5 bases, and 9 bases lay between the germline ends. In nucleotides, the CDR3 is TGTGCCAGCAGCTTAGAGGGGCTGGGAGATACGCAGTATTTT. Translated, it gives CASSLEGLGDTQYF.

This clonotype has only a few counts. The DNA for the CDR3 is TGCGCCAGCAGCCCGCTTTCAACAGGGGCCTACGAGCAGTACTTC. Translation gives CASSPLSTGAYEQYF. The V call is TRBV4-1, the J call TRBJ2-7; 7 bases are a match to TRBD1. Germline V lookup: CDR1 MGHRA, CDR2 YSYEKL. There are 15 residues in the CDR3. With 4 bases clipped from V and 2 bases from J, the junction kept 8 bases outside the gene matches.

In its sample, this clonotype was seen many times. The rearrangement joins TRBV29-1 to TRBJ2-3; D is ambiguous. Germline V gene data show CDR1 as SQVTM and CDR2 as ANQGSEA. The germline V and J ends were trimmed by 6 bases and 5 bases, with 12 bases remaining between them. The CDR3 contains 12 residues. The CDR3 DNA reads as TGCAGCGTGCCGGAGCCGGTAGATACGCAGTATTTT. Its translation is CSVPEPVDTQYF.

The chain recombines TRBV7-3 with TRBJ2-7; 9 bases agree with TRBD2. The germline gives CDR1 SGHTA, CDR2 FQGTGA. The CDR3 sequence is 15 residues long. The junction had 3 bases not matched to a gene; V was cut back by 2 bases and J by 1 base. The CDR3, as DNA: TGTGCCAGCAGCTTACGCGGGGGGGAATCCTACGAGCAGTACGTC. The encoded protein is CASSLRGGESYEQYV.

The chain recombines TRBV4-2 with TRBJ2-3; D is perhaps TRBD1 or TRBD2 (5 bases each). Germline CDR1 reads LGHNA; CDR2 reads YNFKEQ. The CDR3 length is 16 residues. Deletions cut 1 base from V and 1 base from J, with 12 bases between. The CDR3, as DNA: TGTGCCAGCAGCCAAGTTTCGGGGCGGGGCACAGATACGCAGTATTTT. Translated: CASSQVSGRGTDTQYF.

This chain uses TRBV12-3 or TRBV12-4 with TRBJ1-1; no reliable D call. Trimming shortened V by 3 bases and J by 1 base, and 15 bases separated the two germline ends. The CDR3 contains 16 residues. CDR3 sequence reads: CASSLGFALGNTEAFF. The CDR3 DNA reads TGTGCCAGCAGTTTGGGCTTTGCCCTAGGGAACACTGAAGCTTTCTTT.

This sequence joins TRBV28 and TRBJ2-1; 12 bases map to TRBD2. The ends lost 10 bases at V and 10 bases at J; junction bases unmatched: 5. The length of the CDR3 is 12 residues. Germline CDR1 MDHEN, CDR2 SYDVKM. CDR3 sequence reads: CATGLAGNEQFF. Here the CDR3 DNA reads TGTGCCACCGGACTAGCGGGGAACGAGCAGTTCTTC.

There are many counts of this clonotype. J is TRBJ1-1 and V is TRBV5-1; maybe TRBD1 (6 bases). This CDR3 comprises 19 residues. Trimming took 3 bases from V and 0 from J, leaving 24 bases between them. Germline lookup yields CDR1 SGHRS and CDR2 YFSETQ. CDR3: CASSWGGDKGQVVNTEAFF. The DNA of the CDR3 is TGCGCCAGCAGCTGGGGAGGGGACAAGGGTCAGGTAGTGAACACTGAAGCTTTCTTT.

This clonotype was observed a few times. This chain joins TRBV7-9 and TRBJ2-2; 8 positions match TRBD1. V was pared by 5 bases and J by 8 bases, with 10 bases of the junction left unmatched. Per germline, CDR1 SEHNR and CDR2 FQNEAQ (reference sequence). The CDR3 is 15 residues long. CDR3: CASSDRGEWDGELFF. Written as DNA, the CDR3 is TGTGCCAGCAGCGACAGGGGAGAATGGGATGGGGAGCTGTTTTTT.

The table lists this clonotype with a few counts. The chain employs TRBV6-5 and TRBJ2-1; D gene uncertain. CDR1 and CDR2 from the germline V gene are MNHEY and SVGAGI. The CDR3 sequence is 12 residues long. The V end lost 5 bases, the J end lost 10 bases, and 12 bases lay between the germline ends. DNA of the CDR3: TGTGCCAGCAGTATCGCCTCCGGGGAGCAGTTCTTC. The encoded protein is CASSIASGEQFF.

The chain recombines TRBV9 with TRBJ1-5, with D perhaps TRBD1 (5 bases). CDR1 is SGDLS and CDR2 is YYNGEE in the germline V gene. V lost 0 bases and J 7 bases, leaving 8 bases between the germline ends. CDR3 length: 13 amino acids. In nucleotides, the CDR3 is TGTGCCAGCAGCGTAGGGGGGAGCCAGCCCCAGCATTTT. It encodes CASSVGGSQPQHF. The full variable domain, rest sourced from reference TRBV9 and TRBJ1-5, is DSGVTQTPKHLITATGQRVTLRCSPRSGDLSVYWYQQSLDQGLQFLIQYYNGEERAKGNILERFSAQQFPDLHSELNLSSLELGDSALYFCASSVGGSQPQHFGDGTRLSIL.

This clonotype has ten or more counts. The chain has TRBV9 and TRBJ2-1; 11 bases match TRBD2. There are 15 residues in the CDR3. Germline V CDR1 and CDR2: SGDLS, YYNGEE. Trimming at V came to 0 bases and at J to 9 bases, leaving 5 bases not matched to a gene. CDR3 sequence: CASSVGPTSGGEQFF. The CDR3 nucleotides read TGTGCCAGCAGCGTAGGCCCTACTAGCGGGGGTGAGCAGTTCTTC.

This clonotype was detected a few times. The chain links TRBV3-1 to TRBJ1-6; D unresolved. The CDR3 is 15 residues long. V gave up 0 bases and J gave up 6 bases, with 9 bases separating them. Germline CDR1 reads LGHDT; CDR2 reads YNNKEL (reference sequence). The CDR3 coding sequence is TGTGCCAGCAGCCAAGACGTCGCAGTTAATTCACCCCTCCACTTT. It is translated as CASSQDVAVNSPLHF.